The TCR beta chain under discussion was sequenced for a study of cytomegalovirus exposure and HLA in healthy donors. General observations from the study: Across donors, presence/absence analyses took sequencing depth to be roughly uniform. Three chains tied to CMV proved CMV antigen-specific in vitro.

V lost 3 bases to trimming and J lost 0 bases, with 13 bases between them. There are 16 residues in the CDR3. Germline V CDR1 and CDR2: LNHDA, SQIVND (reference sequence). The PCR had 60 Vbeta and 13 Jbeta primers. TCRdb keeps only in-frame clones here, not all; method: immunoSEQ multiplex PCR. The top ten clones hold roughly 5% of a sample with approximately 180,000 clones, roughly 76% of them seen once. Of note for this clone: Antigen: not known.

Nominally healthy donors were sampled, though unrecorded immune exposures were likely. The TCR sequence derives from a woman aged 18-29 years in good health and CMV-seropositive. V usage is TRBV19 and J usage is TRBJ2-3; maybe TRBD1 (6 bases). The sequenced sample consisted of PBMCs. The CDR3, as DNA: TGTGCCAGTAGTATGCATAGGGGGAATAGCACAGATACGCAGTATTTT. Protein: CASSMHRGNSTDTQYF.